This T cell receptor beta chain came from a study of T cells in localized non-small cell lung cancer. Notes on the study in general: Uninvolved adjacent lung had more T cell clonality than any other tissue, topping tumor. As only one tumor region underwent sequencing, heterogeneity remains possible. Greater blood T cell density accompanied longer overall survival.

In the case of this clone: What it recognizes is unknown.

Assay: immunoSEQ multiplex PCR; the TCRdb copy retains only in-frame clones and omits some. The table shows around 64,000 clones, with approximately 90% occurring only once. V lost 6 bases and J 0 bases, leaving 12 bases between the germline ends. This CDR3 region has 14 residues. The V gene's germline CDR1 is SGDLS and CDR2 YYNGEE. This clonotype was obtained from a man aged 40 to 69 with stage I lung adenocarcinoma. This chain joins TRBV9 and TRBJ2-5; D not resolved. The material sequenced was peripheral blood, taken before any cancer treatment. CDR3 DNA: TGTGCCAGCAACCCAGGAAGGTACCAAGAGACCCAGTACTTC. As protein: CASNPGRYQETQYF.